This T cell receptor (beta chain) came from a study of glioma-infiltrating T cells. V was cut by 9 bases and J by 4 bases, with 19 bases left in between. CDR1 KGHDR and CDR2 SFDVKD come from the germline V gene. The CDR3 contains 15 residues. Using RNA template, CDR3s of TCR alpha and beta were amplified with iRepertoire arm-PCR. TCRdb itself ran the multiplex PCR reads through MiXCR, one entry per CDR3 protein. The sample includes about 110,000 distinct CDR3 sequences, 20% to 30% of them seen just once. This clonotype was seen ten or more times. V usage is TRBV24-1 and J usage is TRBJ2-3; D may be TRBD2 (6 bases). Material for sequencing was glioma tissue, nonneoplastic brain tissue, or PBMCs (not recorded which). This clonotype was obtained from a human donor with low-grade glioma or glioblastoma, undergoing nonglioma brain surgery, or in good health (not recorded which). CDR3 in amino acids: CATRGTGAGADTQYF. CDR3 DNA sequence: TGTGCCACCCGCGGGACGGGTGCCGGCGCAGATACGCAGTATTTT.